This is a list of T cell receptor beta chains from one sample in a study of tumor-infiltrating lymphocytes in primary liver carcinoma. TCRdb ran MiXCR on the multiplex PCR reads and lists one entry per CDR3 protein. The sample has tens of thousands of distinct CDR3 sequences, 60% to 85% seen once. Sequenced sample: liver tumor tissue from sampling region 5. The receptors here all came from a man aged 40-49 years with primary liver carcinoma and hepatitis B virus infection. Both conserved end residues are part of each CDR3. The order of the fields is clone size, D gene, J gene, V gene, CDR3 protein, CDR3 DNA. A D gene is named only where the DNA matches it firmly. Part of the rows lack a size; the others show once, few, many or a class for expanded clones.

- | - | TRBJ1-2 | TRBV7-8 | CACSFEVNYGYTF | TGTGCCTGCAGCTTTGAGGTGAACTATGGCTACACCTTC
- | - | TRBJ1-1 | TRBV5-1 | CASSLPLRGTETFF | TGTGCCAGCAGCCTCCCTCTGAGAGGCACTGAAACTTTCTTT
- | - | TRBJ2-7 | TRBV6-1 | CASSVGPPGEHYF | TGTGCCAGCAGTGTAGGGCCCCCAGGCGAGCACTACTTC
many | TRBD1 | TRBJ1-1 | TRBV6-1 | CASSDGGRGTEAFF | TGTGCCAGCAGTGATGGGGGCAGGGGGACTGAAGCTTTCTTT
once | - | TRBJ1-5 | TRBV6-5 | CASRPMSNQLQHF | TGTGCCAGCAGGCCGATGTCTAATCAGCTCCAGCATTTC
- | - | TRBJ1-2 | TRBV28 | CASSDLNYGHTF | TGTGCCAGCAGTGACCTAAACTATGGCCACACTTTC
- | - | TRBJ2-3 | TRBV29-1 | CNVGSPGADTQYF | TGCAACGTTGGCTCACCAGGCGCAGATACGCAGTATTTT
many | TRBD1 | TRBJ1-6 | TRBV28 | CASSTPGGGSPLHF | TGTGCCAGCAGCACCCCAGGGGGCGGATCACCCCTCCACTTT
- | - | TRBJ2-5 | TRBV4-1 | CASSQELGKGETLYF | TGCGCCAGCAGCCAAGAATTAGGCAAGGGCGAGACCCTGTACTTC
few | - | TRBJ2-6 | TRBV6-1 | CGSNPGSSSGANVLTF | TGTGGCAGCAATCCGGGGAGTTCCTCTGGGGCCAACGTCCTGACTTTC